The source of this T cell receptor (beta chain) is a study of blood T cells in healthy people across ages. V gave up 4 bases and J gave up 1 base, with 17 bases separating them. Germline V gene data show CDR1 as SQVTM and CDR2 as ANQGSEA. The CDR3 has 15 residues. Overall study results and limits: Fewer expanded clones and more diversity marked long-lived versus aged donors. Samples with more naive T cells showed higher observed beta diversity.

Combining a sample-barcoded 5' primer with a J-beta primer mix, a second PCR ran for roughly 6 to 12 cycles. Every sample returned 2.5 million or more CDR3-containing paired-end reads. In TCRdb, the 5' RACE reads were re-called with MiXCR into one record per CDR3 protein. Counted here are around 580,000 distinct CDR3 sequences, roughly 48% occurring once; the ten biggest clones make up about 26%. There were healthy Caucasian individuals from Russia, aged 6 to 90, serving as donors. Worth noting for this clonotype: Its specificity is unknown.

V gene TRBV29-1 combines with J gene TRBJ2-7; D is undetermined. This clonotype originated in an elderly man in good health. The sequenced material came from blood. Here the CDR3 reads CSVAHSPTASYEQYF. DNA for the CDR3: TGCAGCGTTGCCCATAGCCCAACAGCTTCCTACGAGCAGTACTTC.